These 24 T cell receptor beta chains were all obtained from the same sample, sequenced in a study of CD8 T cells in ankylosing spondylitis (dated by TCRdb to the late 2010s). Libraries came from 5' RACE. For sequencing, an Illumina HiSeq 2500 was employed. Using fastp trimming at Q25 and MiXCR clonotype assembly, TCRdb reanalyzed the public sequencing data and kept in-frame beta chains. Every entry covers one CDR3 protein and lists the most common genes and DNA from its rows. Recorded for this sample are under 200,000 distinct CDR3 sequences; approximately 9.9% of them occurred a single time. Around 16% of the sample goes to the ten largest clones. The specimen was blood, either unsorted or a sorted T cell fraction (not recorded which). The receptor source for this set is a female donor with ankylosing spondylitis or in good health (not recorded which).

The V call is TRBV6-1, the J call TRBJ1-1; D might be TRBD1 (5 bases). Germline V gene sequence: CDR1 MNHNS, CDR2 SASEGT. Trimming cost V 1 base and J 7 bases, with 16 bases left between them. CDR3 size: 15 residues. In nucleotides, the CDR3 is TGTGCCAGCAGTGAAGAGCTGGGGCCATCTCTTGAAGCTTTCTTT. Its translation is CASSEELGPSLEAFF.

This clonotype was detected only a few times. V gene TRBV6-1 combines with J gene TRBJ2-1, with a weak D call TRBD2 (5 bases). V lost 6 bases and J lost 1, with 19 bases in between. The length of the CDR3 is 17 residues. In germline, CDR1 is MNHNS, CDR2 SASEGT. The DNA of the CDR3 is TGTGCCAGCAGCCTCTTGGGGAGAGAGGGTTCCTACAATGAGCAGTTCTTC. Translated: CASSLLGREGSYNEQFF.

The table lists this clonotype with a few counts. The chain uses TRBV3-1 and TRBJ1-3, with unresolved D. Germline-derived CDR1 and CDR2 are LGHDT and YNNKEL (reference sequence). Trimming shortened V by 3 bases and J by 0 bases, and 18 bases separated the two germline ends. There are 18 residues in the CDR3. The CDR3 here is CASSQRDLKDLSGNTIYF. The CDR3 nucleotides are TGTGCCAGCAGCCAGCGCGACCTGAAGGACCTCTCTGGAAACACCATATATTTT. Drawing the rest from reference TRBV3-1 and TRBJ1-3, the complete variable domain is DTAVSQTPKYLVTQMGNDKSIKCEQNLGHDTMYWYKQDSKKFLKIMFSYNNKELIINETVPNRFSPKSPDKAHLNLHINSLELGDSAVYFCASSQRDLKDLSGNTIYFGEGSWLTVV.

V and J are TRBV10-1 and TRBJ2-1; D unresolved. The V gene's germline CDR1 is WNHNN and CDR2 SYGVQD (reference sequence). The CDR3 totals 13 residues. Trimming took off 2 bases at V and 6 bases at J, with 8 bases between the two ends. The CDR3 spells CASSERLVNEQFF. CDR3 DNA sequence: TGCGCCAGCAGTGAGAGGCTAGTCAATGAGCAGTTCTTC.

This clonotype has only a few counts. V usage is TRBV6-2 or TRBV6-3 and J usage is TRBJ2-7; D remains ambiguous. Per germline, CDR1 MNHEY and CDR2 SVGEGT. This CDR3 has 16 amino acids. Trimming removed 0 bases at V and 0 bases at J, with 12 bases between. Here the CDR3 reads CASSYSVPNSSYEQYF. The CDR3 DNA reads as TGTGCCAGCAGTTACTCCGTTCCGAATTCCTCCTACGAGCAGTACTTC.

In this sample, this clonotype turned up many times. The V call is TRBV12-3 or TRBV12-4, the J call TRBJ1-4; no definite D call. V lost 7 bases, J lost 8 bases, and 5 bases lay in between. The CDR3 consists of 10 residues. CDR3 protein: CASMGEKLFF. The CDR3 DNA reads TGTGCCAGCATGGGGGAAAAACTGTTTTTT.

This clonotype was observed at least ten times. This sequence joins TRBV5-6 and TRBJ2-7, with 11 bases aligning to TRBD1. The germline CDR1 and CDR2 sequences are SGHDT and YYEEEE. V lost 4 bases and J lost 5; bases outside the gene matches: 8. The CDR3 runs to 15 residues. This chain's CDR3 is CASSPRPGQGDEQYF. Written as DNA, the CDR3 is TGTGCCAGCAGCCCGCGCCCGGGACAGGGGGACGAGCAGTACTTC.

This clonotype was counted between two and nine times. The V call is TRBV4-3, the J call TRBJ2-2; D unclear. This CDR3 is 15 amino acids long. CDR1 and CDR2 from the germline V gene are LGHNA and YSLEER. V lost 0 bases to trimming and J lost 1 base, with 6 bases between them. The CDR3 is CASSQDRQNTGELFF. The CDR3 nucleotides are TGCGCCAGCAGCCAAGACAGGCAGAACACCGGGGAGCTGTTTTTT.

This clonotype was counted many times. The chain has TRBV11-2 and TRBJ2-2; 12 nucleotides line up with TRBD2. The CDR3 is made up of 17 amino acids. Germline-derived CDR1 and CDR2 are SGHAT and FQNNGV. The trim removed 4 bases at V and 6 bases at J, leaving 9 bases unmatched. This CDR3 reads CASSSLGLAGSPGELFF. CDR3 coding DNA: TGTGCCAGCAGCTCCTTGGGACTAGCGGGTTCTCCCGGGGAGCTGTTTTTT.

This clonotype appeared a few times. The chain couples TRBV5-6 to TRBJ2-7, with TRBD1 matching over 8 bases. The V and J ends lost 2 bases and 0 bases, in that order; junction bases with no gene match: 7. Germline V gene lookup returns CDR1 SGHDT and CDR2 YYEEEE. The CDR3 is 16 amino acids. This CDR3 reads CASSLNRDRSSYEQYF. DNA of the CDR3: TGTGCCAGCAGCTTAAACCGGGACAGGAGCTCCTACGAGCAGTACTTC.

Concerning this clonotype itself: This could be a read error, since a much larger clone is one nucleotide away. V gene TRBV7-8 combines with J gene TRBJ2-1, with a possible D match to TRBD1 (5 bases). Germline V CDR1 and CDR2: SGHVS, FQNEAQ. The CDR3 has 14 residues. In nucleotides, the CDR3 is TGTGCCAGCAGCTTTAGCAGGGAACACAATGAGCAGATCTTC. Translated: CASSFSREHNEQIF.

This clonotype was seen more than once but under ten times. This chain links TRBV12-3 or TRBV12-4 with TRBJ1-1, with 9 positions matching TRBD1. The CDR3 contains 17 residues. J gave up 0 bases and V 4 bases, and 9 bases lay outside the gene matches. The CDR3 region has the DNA TGTGCCAGCAGTTCGGGACAGGGTTCCCTCATGAACACTGAAGCTTTCTTT. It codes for CASSSGQGSLMNTEAFF.

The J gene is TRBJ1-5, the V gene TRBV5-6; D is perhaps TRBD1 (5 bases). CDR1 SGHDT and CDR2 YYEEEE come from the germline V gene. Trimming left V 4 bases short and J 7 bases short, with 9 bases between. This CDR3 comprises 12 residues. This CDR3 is CASSLGTQPQHF. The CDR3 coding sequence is TGTGCCAGCAGCCTAGGGACCCAGCCCCAGCATTTT.

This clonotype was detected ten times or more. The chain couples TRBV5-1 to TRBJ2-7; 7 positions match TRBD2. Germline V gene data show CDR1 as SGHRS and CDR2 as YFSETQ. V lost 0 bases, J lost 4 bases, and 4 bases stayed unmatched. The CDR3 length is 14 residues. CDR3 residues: CASSLDASGYEQYF. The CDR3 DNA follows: TGCGCCAGCAGCTTGGACGCTAGCGGATACGAGCAGTACTTC. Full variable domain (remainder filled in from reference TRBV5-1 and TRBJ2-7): KAGVTQTPRYLIKTRGQQVTLSCSPISGHRSVSWYQQTPGQGLQFLFEYFSETQRNKGNFPGRFSGRQFSNSRSEMNVSTLELGDSALYLCASSLDASGYEQYFGPGTRLTVT.

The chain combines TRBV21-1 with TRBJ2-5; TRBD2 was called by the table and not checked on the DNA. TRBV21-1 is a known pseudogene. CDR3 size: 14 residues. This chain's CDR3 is CASRSGRARKTQYF. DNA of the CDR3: TGTGCCAGCCGCAGCGGGAGGGCCCGAAAGACCCAGTACTTC.

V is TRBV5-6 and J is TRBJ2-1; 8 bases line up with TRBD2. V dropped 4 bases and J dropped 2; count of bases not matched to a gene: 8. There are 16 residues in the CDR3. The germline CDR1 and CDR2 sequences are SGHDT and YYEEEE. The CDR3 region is CASSIGGGGPYNEQFF. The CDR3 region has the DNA TGTGCCAGCAGCATCGGGGGGGGAGGGCCCTACAATGAGCAGTTCTTC. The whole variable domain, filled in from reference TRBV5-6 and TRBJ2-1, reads DAGVTQSPTHLIKTRGQQVTLRCSPKSGHDTVSWYQQALGQGPQFIFQYYEEEERQRGNFPDRFSGHQFPNYSSELNVNALLLGDSALYLCASSIGGGGPYNEQFFGPGTRLTVL.

The CDR3 is CSVEDDSSETQYF. The DNA for the CDR3 is TGCAGCGTTGAAGATGACAGTTCCGAGACCCAGTACTTC. The chain carries TRBV29-1 and TRBJ2-5; a possible D gene is TRBD1 (5 bases). The CDR3 totals 13 residues. The germline V gene has CDR1 SQVTM and CDR2 ANQGSEA. Trimming removed 0 bases at V and 5 bases at J, with 10 bases between. Variable domain in full (rest from reference TRBV29-1 and TRBJ2-5): SAVISQKPSRDICQRGTSLTIQCQVDSQVTMMFWYRQQPGQSLTLIATANQGSEATYESGFVIDKFPISRPNLTFSTLTVSNMSPEDSSIYLCSVEDDSSETQYFGPGTRLLVL.

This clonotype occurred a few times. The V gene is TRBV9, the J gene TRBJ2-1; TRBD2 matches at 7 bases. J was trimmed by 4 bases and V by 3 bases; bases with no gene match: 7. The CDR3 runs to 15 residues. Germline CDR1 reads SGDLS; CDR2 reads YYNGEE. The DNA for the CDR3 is TGTGCCAGCAGCGCGATGGGGGGAGGGTACAATGAGCAGTTCTTC. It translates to CASSAMGGGYNEQFF.

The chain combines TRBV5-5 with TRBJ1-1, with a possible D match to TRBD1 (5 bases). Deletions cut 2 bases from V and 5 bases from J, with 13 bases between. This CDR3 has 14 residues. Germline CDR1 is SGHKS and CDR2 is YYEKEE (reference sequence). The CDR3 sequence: CASSLGEGKTEAFF. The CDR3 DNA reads TGTGCCAGCAGCTTAGGGGAGGGAAAGACTGAAGCTTTCTTT. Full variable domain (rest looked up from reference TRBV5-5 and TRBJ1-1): DAGVTQSPTHLIKTRGQQVTLRCSPISGHKSVSWYQQVLGQGPQFIFQYYEKEERGRGNFPDRFSARQFPNYSSELNVNALLLGDSALYLCASSLGEGKTEAFFGQGTRLTVV.

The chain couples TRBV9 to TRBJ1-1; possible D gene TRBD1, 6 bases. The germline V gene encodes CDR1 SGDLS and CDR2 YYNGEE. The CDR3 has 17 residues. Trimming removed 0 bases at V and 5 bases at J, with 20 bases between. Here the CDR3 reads CASSVDGRGAGRTEAFF. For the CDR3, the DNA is TGTGCCAGCAGCGTAGATGGCAGGGGAGCGGGAAGGACTGAAGCTTTCTTT. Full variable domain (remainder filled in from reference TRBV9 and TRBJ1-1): DSGVTQTPKHLITATGQRVTLRCSPRSGDLSVYWYQQSLDQGLQFLIQYYNGEERAKGNILERFSAQQFPDLHSELNLSSLELGDSALYFCASSVDGRGAGRTEAFFGQGTRLTVV.

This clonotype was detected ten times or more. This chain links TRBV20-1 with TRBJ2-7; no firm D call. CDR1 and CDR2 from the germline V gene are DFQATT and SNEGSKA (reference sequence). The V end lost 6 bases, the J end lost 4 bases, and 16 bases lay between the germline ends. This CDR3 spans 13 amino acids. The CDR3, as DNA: TGCAGTGCCGCTCCGGACCCTAGGTACGAGCAGTACTTC. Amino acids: CSAAPDPRYEQYF.

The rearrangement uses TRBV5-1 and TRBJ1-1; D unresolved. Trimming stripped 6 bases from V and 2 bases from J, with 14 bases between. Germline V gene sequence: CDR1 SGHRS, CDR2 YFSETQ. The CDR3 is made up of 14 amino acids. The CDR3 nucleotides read TGCGCCAGCACCCCTCGGGGAGATAACACTGAAGCTTTCTTT. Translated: CASTPRGDNTEAFF.

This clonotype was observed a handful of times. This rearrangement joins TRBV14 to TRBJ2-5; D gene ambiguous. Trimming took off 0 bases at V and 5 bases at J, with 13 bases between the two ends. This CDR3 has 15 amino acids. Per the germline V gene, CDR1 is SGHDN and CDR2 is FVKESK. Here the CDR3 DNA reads TGTGCCAGCAGCCAAGATCTTGGCCTGTGGGAGACCCAGTACTTC. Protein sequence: CASSQDLGLWETQYF.

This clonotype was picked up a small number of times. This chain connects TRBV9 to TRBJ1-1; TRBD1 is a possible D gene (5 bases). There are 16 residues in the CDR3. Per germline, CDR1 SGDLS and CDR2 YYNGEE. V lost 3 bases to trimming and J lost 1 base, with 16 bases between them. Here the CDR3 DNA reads TGTGCCAGCAGCGAACACCGGGACGGCGAGAACACTGAAGCTTTCTTT. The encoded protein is CASSEHRDGENTEAFF.